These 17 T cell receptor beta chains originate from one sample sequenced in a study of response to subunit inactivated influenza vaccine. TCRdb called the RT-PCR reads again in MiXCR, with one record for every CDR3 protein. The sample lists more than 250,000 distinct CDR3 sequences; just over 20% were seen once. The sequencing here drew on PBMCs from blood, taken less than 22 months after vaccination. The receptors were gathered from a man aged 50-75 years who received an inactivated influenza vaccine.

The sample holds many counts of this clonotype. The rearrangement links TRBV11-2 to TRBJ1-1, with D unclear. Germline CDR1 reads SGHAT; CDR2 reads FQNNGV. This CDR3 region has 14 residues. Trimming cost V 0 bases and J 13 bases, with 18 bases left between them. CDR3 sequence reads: CASSLDLTSDLHFF. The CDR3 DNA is TGTGCCAGCAGCTTAGATCTAACCTCAGATTTGCATTTCTTT. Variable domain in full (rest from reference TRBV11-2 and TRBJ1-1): EAGVAQSPRYKIIEKRQSVAFWCNPISGHATLYWYQQILGQGPKLLIQFQNNGVVDDSQLPKDRFSAERLKGVDSTLKIQPAKLEDSAVYLCASSLDLTSDLHFFGQGTRLTVV.

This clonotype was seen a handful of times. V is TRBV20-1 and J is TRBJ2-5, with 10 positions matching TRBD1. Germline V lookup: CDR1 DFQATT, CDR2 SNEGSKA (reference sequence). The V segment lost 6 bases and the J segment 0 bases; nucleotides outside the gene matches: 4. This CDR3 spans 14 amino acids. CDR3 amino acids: CSARDRGHQETQYF. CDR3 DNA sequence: TGCAGTGCCCGGGACAGGGGCCACCAAGAGACCCAGTACTTC.

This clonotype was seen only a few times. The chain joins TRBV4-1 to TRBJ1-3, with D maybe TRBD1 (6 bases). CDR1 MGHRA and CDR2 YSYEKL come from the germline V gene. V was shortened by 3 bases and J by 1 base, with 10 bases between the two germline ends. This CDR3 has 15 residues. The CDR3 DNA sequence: TGCGCCAGCAGCCATCCCGGGACATCTGGAAACACCATATATTTT. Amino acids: CASSHPGTSGNTIYF.

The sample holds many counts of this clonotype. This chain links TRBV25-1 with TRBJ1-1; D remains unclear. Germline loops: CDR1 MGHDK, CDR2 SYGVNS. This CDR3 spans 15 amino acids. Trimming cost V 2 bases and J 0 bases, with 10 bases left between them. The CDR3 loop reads CASSERAFLNTEAFF. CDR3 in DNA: TGTGCCAGCAGTGAAAGAGCCTTTCTGAACACTGAAGCTTTCTTT.

The CDR3 here is CASRTGQVNYNEQFF. In DNA, the CDR3 is TGTGCCAGCAGGACGGGACAGGTAAACTACAATGAGCAGTTCTTC. This chain links TRBV6-1 with TRBJ2-1, with 8 bases fitting TRBD1. This CDR3 spans 15 amino acids. The germline V gene has CDR1 MNHNS and CDR2 SASEGT. The trim removed 6 bases at V and 3 bases at J, leaving 7 bases unmatched.

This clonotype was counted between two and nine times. CDR3 coding DNA: TGCGCCAGCAGCCAAGAATCCGGGACAGGGAGGACTGAAGCTTTCTTT. Its protein is CASSQESGTGRTEAFF. This chain links TRBV4-1 with TRBJ1-1; 9 bases map to TRBD1. The V segment lost 0 bases and the J segment 5 bases; nucleotides outside the gene matches: 7. The germline V gene encodes CDR1 MGHRA and CDR2 YSYEKL. The CDR3 covers 16 residues.

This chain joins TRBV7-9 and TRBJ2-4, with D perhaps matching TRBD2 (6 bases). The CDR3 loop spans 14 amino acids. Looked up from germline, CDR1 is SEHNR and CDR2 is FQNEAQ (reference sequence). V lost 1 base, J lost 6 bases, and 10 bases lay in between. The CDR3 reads CASSLVGSGNIQYF. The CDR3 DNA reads TGTGCCAGCAGCTTAGTTGGTAGCGGAAACATTCAGTACTTC. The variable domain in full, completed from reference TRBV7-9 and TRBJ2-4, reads DTGVSQNPRHKITKRGQNVTFRCDPISEHNRLYWYRQTLGQGPEFLTYFQNEAQLEKSRLLSDRFSAERPKGSFSTLEIQRTEQGDSAMYLCASSLVGSGNIQYFGAGTRLSVL.

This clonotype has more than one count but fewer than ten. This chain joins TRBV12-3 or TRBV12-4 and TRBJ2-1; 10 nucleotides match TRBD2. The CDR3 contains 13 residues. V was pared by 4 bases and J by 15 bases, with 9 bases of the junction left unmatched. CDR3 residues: CASSSRTSGSRFF. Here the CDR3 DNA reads TGTGCCAGCAGTTCTCGGACTAGCGGTAGTCGGTTCTTC.

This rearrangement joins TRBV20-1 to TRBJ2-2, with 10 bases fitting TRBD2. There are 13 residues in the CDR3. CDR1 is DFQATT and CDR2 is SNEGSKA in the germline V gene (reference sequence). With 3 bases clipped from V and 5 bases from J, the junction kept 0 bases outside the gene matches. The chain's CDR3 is CSARGLATGELFF. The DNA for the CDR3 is TGCAGTGCTAGGGGACTAGCGACCGGGGAGCTGTTTTTT.

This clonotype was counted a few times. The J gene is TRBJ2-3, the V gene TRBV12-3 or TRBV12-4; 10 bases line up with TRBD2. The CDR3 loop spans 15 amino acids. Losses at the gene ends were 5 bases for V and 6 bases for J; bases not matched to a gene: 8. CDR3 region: CASSTSGAHGDTQYF. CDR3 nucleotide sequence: TGTGCCAGCAGTACTAGCGGGGCTCATGGGGATACGCAGTATTTT.

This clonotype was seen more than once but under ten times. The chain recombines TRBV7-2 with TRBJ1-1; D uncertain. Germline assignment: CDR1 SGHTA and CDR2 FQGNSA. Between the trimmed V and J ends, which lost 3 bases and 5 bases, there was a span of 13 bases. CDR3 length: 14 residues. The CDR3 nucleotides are TGTGCCAGCAGCTTGATGGGCAAAGGAACTGAAGCTTTCTTT. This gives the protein CASSLMGKGTEAFF. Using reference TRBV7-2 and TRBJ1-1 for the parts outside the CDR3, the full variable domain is GAGVSQSPSNKVTEKGKDVELRCDPISGHTALYWYRQSLGQGLEFLIYFQGNSAPDKSGLPSDRFSAERTGGSVSTLTIQRTQQEDSAVYLCASSLMGKGTEAFFGQGTRLTVV.

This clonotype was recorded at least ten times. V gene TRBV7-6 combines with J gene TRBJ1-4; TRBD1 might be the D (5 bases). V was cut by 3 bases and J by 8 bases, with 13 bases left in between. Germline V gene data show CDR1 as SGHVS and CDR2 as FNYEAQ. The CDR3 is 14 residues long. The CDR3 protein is CASSFGRRGEKLFF. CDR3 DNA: TGTGCCAGCAGCTTTGGACGAAGGGGAGAAAAACTGTTTTTT.

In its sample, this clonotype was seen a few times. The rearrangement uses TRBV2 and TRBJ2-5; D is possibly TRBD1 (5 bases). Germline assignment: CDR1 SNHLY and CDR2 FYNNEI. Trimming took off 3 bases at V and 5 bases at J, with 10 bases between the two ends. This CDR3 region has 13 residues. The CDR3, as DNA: TGTGCCAGCAGTGATAGCAGGGCTGAGACCCAGTACTTC. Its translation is CASSDSRAETQYF.

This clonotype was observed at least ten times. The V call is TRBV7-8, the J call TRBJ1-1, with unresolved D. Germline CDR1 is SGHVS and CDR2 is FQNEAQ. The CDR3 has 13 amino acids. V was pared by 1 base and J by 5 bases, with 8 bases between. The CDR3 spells CASSLEMGTEAFF. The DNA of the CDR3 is TGTGCCAGCAGCTTAGAGATGGGGACTGAAGCTTTCTTT.

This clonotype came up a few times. The DNA of the CDR3 is TGCGCCAGCAGCCAAGCAGGCATCAGGAACACTGAAGCTTTCTTT. Residues: CASSQAGIRNTEAFF. The rearrangement links TRBV4-3 to TRBJ1-1; no clear D gene. This CDR3 contains 15 residues. Germline V gene sequence: CDR1 LGHNA, CDR2 YSLEER. Trimming pared 1 base from V and 1 base from J, leaving 10 bases between.

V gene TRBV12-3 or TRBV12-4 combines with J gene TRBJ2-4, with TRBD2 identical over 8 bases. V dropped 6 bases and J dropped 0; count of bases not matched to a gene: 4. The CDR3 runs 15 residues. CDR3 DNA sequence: TGTGCCAGCAGCTCTAGCGGGCTAGCCAAAAACATTCAGTACTTC. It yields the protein CASSSSGLAKNIQYF.

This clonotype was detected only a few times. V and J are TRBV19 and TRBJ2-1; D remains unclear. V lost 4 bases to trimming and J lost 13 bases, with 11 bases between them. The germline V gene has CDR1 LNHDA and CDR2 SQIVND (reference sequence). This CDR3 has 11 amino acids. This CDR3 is CASSTRQEQFF. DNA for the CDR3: TGTGCCAGTAGTACCCGCCAAGAACAGTTCTTC.